One sample yielded the 17 T cell receptor beta chains listed below, sequenced in a study of blood T cell repertoires in COVID-19 (dated by TCRdb to the early 2020s). The library was generated by the immunoSEQ multiplex PCR assay. TCRdb holds this immuneACCESS table with in-frame rearrangements only. Some clones are missing; in checked studies, unresolved V genes explain under half, and the rest has no known cause. Across this sample there are 250,000 to 350,000 clones, with around 88% seen only once. The top ten constitute 1.5% to 2% of the sample. The source material was peripheral blood. The source is a woman between 50 and 59 years old with acute or convalescent COVID-19.

This clone is a singleton in its sample. The chain employs TRBV7-9 and TRBJ2-1; 8 positions agree with TRBD2. Germline V gives CDR1 SEHNR, CDR2 FQNEAQ (reference sequence). The CDR3 is 14 residues long. After removal of 3 bases from V and 6 bases from J, the junction contained 4 bases not matched to a gene. In DNA form, the CDR3 reads TGTGCCAGCAGCTTTGGGACTAGTGTCAATGAGCAGTTCTTC. Translating gives CASSFGTSVNEQFF.

This chain joins TRBV10-3 and TRBJ1-1, with D perhaps TRBD1 (5 bases). Trimming took off 10 bases at V and 5 bases at J, with 14 bases between the two ends. The CDR3 contains 12 residues. Germline CDR1 ENHRY, CDR2 SYGVKD. CDR3 bases: TGTGCCAGCGGGACTTACAGTACTGAAGCTTTCTTT. Amino acid sequence: CASGTYSTEAFF.

There are a few counts of this clone. The rearrangement links TRBV6-1 to TRBJ1-5, with TRBD1 matching 9 bases. The J segment lost 5 bases and the V segment lost 3 bases, leaving 2 bases of the junction unmatched. Germline CDR1 reads MNHNS; CDR2 reads SASEGT. The CDR3 loop spans 14 amino acids. The CDR3 DNA reads as TGTGCCAGCAGTGATTACAGGGGGCATCAGCCCCAGCATTTT. Amino acid sequence: CASSDYRGHQPQHF.

The CDR3 protein is CASSLVTSAYNEQFF. CDR3 nucleotide sequence: TGCGCCAGCAGCTTGGTCACTAGCGCCTACAATGAGCAGTTCTTC. The V call is TRBV5-1, the J call TRBJ2-1; 7 bases are shared with TRBD2. The CDR3 has 15 amino acids. Germline lookup yields CDR1 SGHRS and CDR2 YFSETQ. Trimming took 0 bases from V and 2 from J; bases not matched to a gene: 2.

This clone was found a few times. The CDR3 loop is CASSLPREGYTF. CDR3 sequence (DNA): TGTGCCAGCAGTTTACCCAGGGAAGGCTACACCTTC. The chain uses TRBV28 and TRBJ1-2; D is perhaps TRBD1 (5 bases). Germline V lookup: CDR1 MDHEN, CDR2 SYDVKM. Trimming removed 2 bases from V and 8 bases from J, with 9 bases in between. This CDR3 region has 12 residues.

This clone has a single count. The chain joins TRBV19 to TRBJ2-3, with 11 bases matching TRBD1. Germline CDR1 LNHDA, CDR2 SQIVND (reference sequence). This CDR3 contains 15 residues. Trimming took 10 bases from V and 0 from J; bases not matched to a gene: 6. The CDR3 loop reads CATQDRGHSTDTQYF. DNA for the CDR3: TGTGCCACTCAGGACAGGGGGCACAGCACAGATACGCAGTATTTT.

The rearrangement uses TRBV29-1 and TRBJ1-2; 7 bases match TRBD1. The CDR3 loop spans 18 amino acids. Germline CDR1 and CDR2: SQVTM and ANQGSEA. J gave up 0 bases and V 3 bases, and 16 bases lay outside the gene matches. The CDR3 DNA sequence: TGCAGCGTTGACTACCGGGACAGCACCACGGGGACTAACTATGGCTACACCTTC. Translation gives CSVDYRDSTTGTNYGYTF.

The chain has TRBV5-6 and TRBJ1-1; D gene unclear. This CDR3 spans 13 amino acids. The germline V and J ends were trimmed by 4 bases and 1 base, with 8 bases remaining between them. Germline V lookup: CDR1 SGHDT, CDR2 YYEEEE. Here the CDR3 DNA reads TGTGCCAGCAGCCCGGTGCAGAACACTGAAGCTTTCTTT. Protein sequence: CASSPVQNTEAFF.

V and J are TRBV9 and TRBJ1-2; a possible D gene is TRBD1 (5 bases). This CDR3 contains 16 residues. Germline CDR1 reads SGDLS; CDR2 reads YYNGEE. V lost 5 bases to trimming and J lost 1 base, with 18 bases between them. The CDR3 region has the DNA TGTGCCAGCAGTCTTCCCGGCGGGGGAATTAACTATGGCTACACCTTC. Residues: CASSLPGGGINYGYTF.

The chain uses TRBV19 and TRBJ2-3; 9 nucleotides agree with TRBD1. V lost 6 bases to trimming and J lost 3 bases; unmatched junction nucleotides: 7. This CDR3 has 15 residues. Germline V gene sequence: CDR1 LNHDA, CDR2 SQIVND (reference sequence). The CDR3 is CASRGRDRVTDTQYF. Written as DNA, the CDR3 is TGTGCCAGTAGGGGCCGGGACAGGGTTACAGATACGCAGTATTTT.

This clone was observed a handful of times. V and J are TRBV28 and TRBJ2-1; the D gene is possibly TRBD2 (6 bases). V was trimmed by 6 bases and J by 7 bases, leaving 37 bases between them. Germline-derived CDR1 and CDR2 are MDHEN and SYDVKM. The length of the CDR3 is 21 residues. The CDR3 here is CASSPAGWQGKAQRAGNEQFF. The DNA of the CDR3 is TGTGCCAGCAGCCCCGCCGGCTGGCAGGGAAAGGCCCAGCGGGCCGGGAATGAGCAGTTCTTC.

This clone was seen only a few times. J is TRBJ1-5 and V is TRBV5-1; D gene uncertain. The CDR3 has 13 residues. V gave up 2 bases and J gave up 5 bases, with 8 bases separating them. Germline V gene sequence: CDR1 SGHRS, CDR2 YFSETQ. In DNA, the CDR3 is TGCGCCAGCAGCTTCGTTCCCGATCAGCCCCAGCATTTT. Protein: CASSFVPDQPQHF.

This clone was counted between two and nine times. The chain joins TRBV25-1 to TRBJ1-2, with D tentatively TRBD1 (6 bases). V dropped 4 bases and J dropped 8 bases, with 20 bases sitting between them. Germline-derived CDR1 and CDR2 are MGHDK and SYGVNS. This CDR3 is built from 15 residues. DNA for the CDR3: TGTGCCAGCAGTGGGACCGGGGGGGCGCAATACGGCTACACCTTC. Translated: CASSGTGGAQYGYTF.

The chain combines TRBV6-2 or TRBV6-3 with TRBJ2-7; 7 bases line up with TRBD2. The trim removed 2 bases at V and 1 base at J, leaving 2 bases unmatched. This CDR3 is 14 amino acids long. The germline CDR1 and CDR2 sequences are MNHEY and SVGEGT. The CDR3 bases are TGTGCCAGCAGTTACCTGGGGGGGTCCTACGAGCAGTACTTC. Its translation is CASSYLGGSYEQYF.

CDR3 region: CAWSITSASATGELFF. The CDR3 DNA reads as TGTGCCTGGAGTATCACCTCGGCTAGCGCCACCGGGGAGCTGTTTTTT. The V and J genes are TRBV30 and TRBJ2-2, with D maybe TRBD2 (6 bases). With 2 bases removed from V and 4 bases from J, the gap between germline ends came to 17 bases. The length of the CDR3 is 16 residues. Germline CDR1 GTSNPN, CDR2 SVGIG (reference sequence). Based on the CDR3 plus reference TRBV30 and TRBJ2-2, the full variable domain is SQTIHQWPATLVQPVGSPLSLECTVEGTSNPNLYWYRQAAGRGLQLLFYSVGIGQISSEVPQNLSASRPQDRQFILSSKKLLLSDSGFYLCAWSITSASATGELFFGEGSRLTVL.

The J gene is TRBJ1-1, the V gene TRBV5-1; weak D call: TRBD1 (6 bases). The CDR3 extends over 14 amino acids. CDR1 SGHRS and CDR2 YFSETQ come from the germline V gene. With 4 bases removed from V and 2 bases from J, the gap between germline ends came to 12 bases. CDR3 residues: CASSPATGNTEAFF. CDR3 nucleotides: TGCGCCAGCAGCCCCGCGACAGGAAACACTGAAGCTTTCTTT.

The chain joins TRBV5-4 to TRBJ2-2; 7 positions agree with TRBD1. CDR3 size: 14 residues. The V and J ends lost 9 bases and 6 bases, in that order; junction bases with no gene match: 11. CDR1 is SGHNT and CDR2 is YYREEE in the germline V gene (reference sequence). CDR3 residues: CATRKNRGAGELFF. The CDR3 nucleotides are TGTGCCACGCGAAAGAACAGGGGAGCCGGGGAGCTGTTTTTT.